This T cell receptor beta chain emerged from a study of cytomegalovirus exposure and HLA in healthy donors (TCRdb year 2017). Broadly, across the study: According to a later analysis, one platform produced both the 100 to 150 validation repertoires and the 730 or so repertoires of the first cohort. Along with the approximately 700-subject first cohort, a separate validation cohort of over 90 different subjects was used. The study was designed to test whether signatures of past pathogen exposure could be identified by cataloging public T cell receptors. To predict cytomegalovirus infection status, the study brought together high-throughput TCR immunosequencing, statistical association of individual TCRs with disease status, and machine learning.

The study at large found these results: Across donors, most TCR sequences were observed very rarely, whereas some public TCRs were present in many individuals. It was suggested by the authors that the approach could potentially be generalized to other disease states and immunological phenotypes. A few of the identified cytomegalovirus-associated TCR beta chains were confirmed in vitro to be specific for cytomegalovirus antigens. A later analysis lacked HLA typing for the validation cohort, so it scored co-occurrence in that cohort across all 110 or so repertoires. Cytomegalovirus status was reported to be diagnosed by the classifier with high specificity and sensitivity in both the original and validation cohorts. The study listed 164 TCR beta chains as associated with cytomegalovirus. In a later analysis, TCRs clustered in the first cohort were found to also tend to co-occur in the 130 or so validation repertoires, with 94% of cluster scores above 0.

This clone has just one count. It has no known antigen specificity. Base-call qualities are not available, and no considerably larger clone is one nucleotide away. The donors were included in the validation cohort of some 120 subjects, a group kept apart from the approximately 650-subject first cohort. The library relied on the immunoSEQ multiplex PCR assay. Processing in the source paper ran as follows. A statistical classification framework was built to diagnose cytomegalovirus status from the catalog of TCR beta chain sequences. TCRdb limited this immuneACCESS table to in-frame rearrangements with V and J called. A share of clones is missing; checked studies link under half to unresolved V genes, and the rest is unexplained. D and trimming were read from the DNA, whereas the V and J calls and clone size are those reported in that table. The sample table shows about 150,000 clones, and 65% to 90% are seen once. Approximately 20% of the sample lies in the top ten.

Spanning cysteine to phenylalanine, the CDR3 consists of 14 amino acids. Only the CDR3 portion is preserved as DNA: 42 bases, with reading frame beginning at the first base. The germline V gene gives CDR1 as SGHDT and CDR2 as YYEEEE. The germline V end is reduced by 2 bases and the J end by 7 bases; junction bases left unmatched: 6. The rearrangement joined TRBV5-6 to TRBJ1-2; 9 junctional bases match TRBD1. This TCR was sampled from a man younger than 30 in good health and CMV-seropositive. The sequenced sample consisted of PBMCs. The CDR3 amino acid sequence is: CASSFLQGAGGYTF. The DNA sequence follows: TGTGCCAGCAGCTTTCTACAGGGGGCGGGTGGCTACACCTTC.